This T cell receptor beta chain was found in a study of blood T cell repertoires in COVID-19. Study-wide context: Samples representing acute and convalescent COVID-19 were sourced from the United States, Italy and Spain. The analysed material was cDNA or gDNA that came from T cells, B-cell-depleted T cells, or PBMCs.

Original data processing: Amplification of reference gene primers provided the estimated nucleated cell counts. Generated by immunoSEQ multiplex PCR, the TCRdb table keeps only in-frame clones and is missing some. V and J calls and clone size follow that table, whereas D and trimming were derived from the DNA. The table lists about 250,000 clones, approximately 90% of them singletons. Trimming left V 1 base short and J 9 bases short, with 13 bases between. The CDR3 length is 14 residues. The germline CDR1 and CDR2 sequences are MNHNS and SASEGT. The receptor's source is a man between 18 and 35 years old with active or convalescent COVID-19. Input material: peripheral blood. The gene calls are TRBV6-1 and TRBJ2-4; perhaps TRBD2 as D (5 bases). CDR3 sequence: CASSEVRGGGIQYF. The CDR3 DNA sequence: TGTGCCAGCAGTGAAGTGCGCGGAGGAGGCATTCAGTACTTC.